This T cell receptor beta chain was obtained from a study of blood T cell repertoires in COVID-19. V was clipped by 6 bases and J by 7 bases; unmatched bases: 7. CDR1 and CDR2 (germline): MNHEY, SMNVEV (reference sequence). The CDR3 totals 15 residues. TCRdb's copy holds only in-frame clones and misses some; the assay was immunoSEQ multiplex PCR. The sample records under 65,000 clones, 75% to 85% being singletons. The genes are TRBV27 and TRBJ1-6, with 9 bases lining up with TRBD1. This TCR was sampled from a man aged 60 to 75 with COVID-19, enrolled during active disease. Sequenced input: peripheral blood. This CDR3 reads CASRPGTGFNSPLHF. The CDR3, as DNA: TGTGCCAGCAGGCCCGGGACAGGGTTCAATTCACCCCTCCACTTT.